This passage covers 24 T cell receptor beta chains from one sample sequenced in a study of cytomegalovirus exposure and HLA in healthy donors. Sequencing used immunoSEQ multiplex PCR; TCRdb keeps in-frame clones, though not all of them. The repertoire holds about 82,000 clones, with 85% to 95% as singletons. The sample taken for sequencing was PBMCs. These receptor sequences come from a woman aged 18-29 years in good health and CMV-seronegative.

Worth noting for this clone: The conserved phenylalanine or tryptophan normally closing the CDR3 is absent here, so this likely arose from a read error. The limits of the CDR3 on the DNA are not certain, so only TCRdb's listed CDR3 is given. The rearrangement joins TRBV6-4 to TRBJ2-3; TRBD2 is the table's D call, not checked against the DNA. CDR1 and CDR2 from the germline V gene are MRHNA and SNTAGT. The CDR3 is 10 residues long, counting both termini. CDR3 sequence reads: CASSYPLRAQ.

The chain carries TRBV10-2 and TRBJ1-1; 7 bases match TRBD1. The V gene end was trimmed by 2 bases and the J gene end by 3 bases; junction bases not matched to a gene: 6. The CDR3 consists of 15 residues. Per the germline V gene, CDR1 is WSHSY and CDR2 is SAAADI. The CDR3 region is CASSEMGQGDTEAFF. The CDR3 coding sequence is TGCGCCAGCAGTGAGATGGGGCAGGGGGACACTGAAGCTTTCTTT.

This chain links TRBV27 with TRBJ2-1; unclear D gene. The V and J ends lost 2 bases and 4 bases respectively, with 6 bases between them. CDR1 MNHEY and CDR2 SMNVEV come from the germline V gene (reference sequence). CDR3 length: 13 amino acids. CDR3 nucleotides: TGTGCCAGCAGTTTACGCCTATACAATGAGCAGTTCTTC. Translating gives CASSLRLYNEQFF.

The rearrangement links TRBV28 to TRBJ2-7; 9 bases align to TRBD1. This CDR3 is 14 amino acids long. V was pared by 6 bases and J by 1 base, with 4 bases of the junction left unmatched. CDR1 and CDR2 (germline): MDHEN, SYDVKM. CDR3 residues: CASRQGARSYEQYF. CDR3 coding DNA: TGTGCCAGCAGACAGGGGGCGAGATCCTACGAGCAGTACTTC.

The chain uses TRBV28 and TRBJ2-1; weak D call: TRBD1 (5 bases). Trimming pared 7 bases from V and 5 bases from J, leaving 24 bases between. The CDR3 has 17 residues. Per germline, CDR1 MDHEN and CDR2 SYDVKM. The CDR3 protein is CASKVLTSPGLDNEQFF. The CDR3 DNA reads as TGTGCCAGCAAAGTTTTGACCTCTCCAGGGCTTGACAATGAGCAGTTCTTC. The whole variable domain, remainder taken from reference TRBV28 and TRBJ2-1, is DVKVTQSSRYLVKRTGEKVFLECVQDMDHENMFWYRQDPGLGLRLIYFSYDVKMKEKGDIPEGYSVSREKKERFSLILESASTNQTSMYLCASKVLTSPGLDNEQFFGPGTRLTVL.

As DNA, the CDR3 is TGCGCCAGCAGCCAAGCTAGCGGGGGGGCCGATGAGCAGTTCTTC. Translated, it gives CASSQASGGADEQFF. This chain joins TRBV5-1 and TRBJ2-1, with TRBD2 identical over 12 bases. V gave up 4 bases and J gave up 8 bases; unmatched junction bases: 7. The length of the CDR3 is 15 residues. Germline loops: CDR1 SGHRS, CDR2 YFSETQ.

Here the CDR3 DNA reads TGCGCCAGCAGCTTGGGGCAGGGATCGGGCGAGCAGTACTTC. Encoded protein: CASSLGQGSGEQYF. The chain joins TRBV5-1 to TRBJ2-7; weak D call: TRBD1 (5 bases). The CDR3 extends over 14 amino acids. CDR1 and CDR2 from the germline V gene are SGHRS and YFSETQ. The V end lost 0 bases, the J end lost 6 bases, and 13 bases lay between the germline ends. The full variable domain, in which reference TRBV5-1 and TRBJ2-7 provide the parts outside the CDR3, is KAGVTQTPRYLIKTRGQQVTLSCSPISGHRSVSWYQQTPGQGLQFLFEYFSETQRNKGNFPGRFSGRQFSNSRSEMNVSTLELGDSALYLCASSLGQGSGEQYFGPGTRLTVT.

The chain combines TRBV19 with TRBJ2-1, with D perhaps TRBD1 (5 bases). CDR3 length: 15 residues. CDR1 and CDR2 from the germline V gene are LNHDA and SQIVND (reference sequence). Trimming stripped 5 bases from V and 3 bases from J, with 14 bases between. Here the CDR3 reads CASSWGLGSYNEQFF. Here the CDR3 DNA reads TGTGCCAGTAGTTGGGGCCTCGGAAGCTACAATGAGCAGTTCTTC.

The chain employs TRBV11-3 and TRBJ1-3, with TRBD1 as a possible D gene (5 bases). With 6 bases removed from V and 3 bases from J, the gap between germline ends came to 9 bases. Germline V CDR1 and CDR2: SGHNT, YENEEA. The CDR3 length is 13 residues. CDR3 DNA sequence: TGTGCCAGCAGTCCGGGGGATGGAAACACCATATATTTT. Amino acids: CASSPGDGNTIYF.

The CDR3 is CASSTLGGRAHTEAFF. CDR3 nucleotide sequence: TGTGCCAGCAGCACACTAGGGGGCCGGGCGCACACTGAAGCTTTCTTT. The chain links TRBV27 to TRBJ1-1, with 7 bases fitting TRBD1. The germline gives CDR1 MNHEY, CDR2 SMNVEV (reference sequence). V lost 6 bases, J lost 3 bases, and 13 bases stayed unmatched. The CDR3 length is 16 residues.

This chain connects TRBV30 to TRBJ1-1, with D perhaps matching TRBD1 (5 bases). CDR3 size: 13 residues. V lost 1 base, J lost 6 bases, and 12 bases lay in between. Looked up from germline, CDR1 is GTSNPN and CDR2 is SVGIG (reference sequence). CDR3 bases: TGTGCCTGGAGTGATAATCGGGGGGCTGAAGCTTTCTTT. It yields the protein CAWSDNRGAEAFF.

This clone has a single count. The rearrangement uses TRBV7-9 and TRBJ1-2; D not certain. The V and J ends lost 0 bases and 4 bases respectively, with 6 bases between them. Germline values: CDR1 SEHNR, CDR2 FQNEAQ (reference sequence). The CDR3 totals 13 residues. The CDR3 spells CASSLALSYGYTF. CDR3 in DNA: TGTGCCAGCAGCTTAGCGCTAAGCTATGGCTACACCTTC.

The chain employs TRBV9 and TRBJ2-3; D ambiguous. The CDR3 runs 15 residues. Between the trimmed V and J ends, which lost 0 bases and 5 bases, there was a span of 13 bases. Looked up from germline, CDR1 is SGDLS and CDR2 is YYNGEE. The DNA for the CDR3 is TGTGCCAGCAGCGTAGCTCCTCGACTGGGAGATACGCAGTATTTT. Protein product: CASSVAPRLGDTQYF.

This chain links TRBV6-6 with TRBJ1-5; unclear D gene. Germline V CDR1 and CDR2: MNHNY, SVGAGI (reference sequence). The CDR3 extends over 13 amino acids. The V and J ends lost 9 bases and 2 bases respectively, with 11 bases between them. This chain's CDR3 is CASSGSGNQPQHF. The CDR3 nucleotides read TGTGCCAGTTCGGGGTCGGGCAATCAGCCCCAGCATTTT.

The J gene is TRBJ1-3, the V gene TRBV5-5; 9 bases are shared with TRBD1. V shed 5 bases and J 0 bases; nucleotides not matched to a gene: 6. Germline values: CDR1 SGHKS, CDR2 YYEKEE (reference sequence). There are 16 residues in the CDR3. DNA for the CDR3: TGTGCCAGCAGTTTACAGGGGGCGGCCTCTGGAAACACCATATATTTT. This gives the protein CASSLQGAASGNTIYF.

The V call is TRBV7-2, the J call TRBJ1-5; 7 bases match TRBD1. The CDR3 totals 18 residues. The germline V gene has CDR1 SGHTA and CDR2 FQGNSA. V gave up 5 bases and J gave up 0 bases; unmatched junction bases: 13. The DNA of the CDR3 is TGTGCCAGCAGCCCACACCCGGGACAGACTCGTAGCAATCAGCCCCAGCATTTT. Protein: CASSPHPGQTRSNQPQHF.

The sample holds one count of this clone. CDR3 nucleotides: TGTGCCAGCAGCAACGGGACACTCATTAACTATGGCTACACCTTC. Translating gives CASSNGTLINYGYTF. This chain connects TRBV7-2 to TRBJ1-2; TRBD1 is a possible D gene (6 bases). CDR3 size: 15 residues. V dropped 5 bases and J dropped 1 base, with 14 bases sitting between them. CDR1 is SGHTA and CDR2 is FQGNSA in the germline V gene. Full variable domain (remainder filled in from reference TRBV7-2 and TRBJ1-2): GAGVSQSPSNKVTEKGKDVELRCDPISGHTALYWYRQSLGQGLEFLIYFQGNSAPDKSGLPSDRFSAERTGGSVSTLTIQRTQQEDSAVYLCASSNGTLINYGYTFGSGTRLTVV.

The chain couples TRBV5-4 to TRBJ2-3; 7 bases agree with TRBD2. The CDR3 is made up of 15 amino acids. Trimming removed 4 bases from V and 6 bases from J; junction bases left unmatched: 11. Germline V CDR1 and CDR2: SGHNT, YYREEE (reference sequence). CDR3 nucleotide sequence: TGTGCCAGCAGCCTCGATGGGAGGGGCAGGGATACGCAGTATTTT. This translates into CASSLDGRGRDTQYF.

This chain uses TRBV7-9 with TRBJ2-5; TRBD1 aligns across 7 bases. The better agreement between TRBJ2-7 and the DNA end casts doubt on the J call. Germline V CDR1 and CDR2: SEHNR, FQNEAQ (reference sequence). This CDR3 region has 13 residues. CDR3 DNA: TGTGCCAGCAGCCGACAGGGTACGAACGAGCAGTACTTC. Its translation is CASSRQGTNEQYF.

The chain links TRBV28 to TRBJ1-2, with a possible D match to TRBD1 (5 bases). The CDR3 contains 13 residues. Germline V CDR1 and CDR2: MDHEN, SYDVKM. Trimming took off 3 bases at V and 5 bases at J, with 10 bases between the two ends. CDR3 bases: TGTGCCAGCAGTTTCGGTCAGGGTTATGGCTACACCTTC. As protein: CASSFGQGYGYTF.

This clone was detected only once. The rearrangement uses TRBV4-1 and TRBJ1-1; no firm D call. V was clipped by 1 base and J by 1 base, with 10 bases between them. CDR1 is MGHRA and CDR2 is YSYEKL in the germline V gene. This CDR3 comprises 15 residues. The CDR3 loop is CASSQGERRNTEAFF. As DNA, the CDR3 is TGCGCCAGCAGCCAAGGGGAGAGGAGGAACACTGAAGCTTTCTTT.

V gene TRBV15 combines with J gene TRBJ2-2; perhaps TRBD1 as D (5 bases). V was clipped by 4 bases and J by 3 bases, with 15 bases between them. Germline V CDR1 and CDR2: LNHNV, YYDKDF (reference sequence). The length of the CDR3 is 16 residues. CDR3 sequence: CATSNVGASHTGELFF. CDR3 nucleotide sequence: TGTGCCACCAGCAACGTTGGGGCTTCACACACCGGGGAGCTGTTTTTT. Drawing the rest from reference TRBV15 and TRBJ2-2, the complete variable domain is DAMVIQNPRYQVTQFGKPVTLSCSQTLNHNVMYWYQQKSSQAPKLLFHYYDKDFNNEADTPDNFQSRRPNTSFCFLDIRSPGLGDTAMYLCATSNVGASHTGELFFGEGSRLTVL.

The sample holds one count of this clone. The chain recombines TRBV11-2 with TRBJ2-3; D gene ambiguous. Germline values: CDR1 SGHAT, CDR2 FQNNGV. CDR3 size: 11 residues. With 4 bases removed from V and 6 bases from J, the gap between germline ends came to 5 bases. CDR3: CASSSVDTQYF. The CDR3, as DNA: TGTGCCAGCAGCTCTGTCGATACGCAGTATTTT.

V and J are TRBV19 and TRBJ1-2, with 7 positions matching TRBD1. J lost 4 bases, V lost 5 bases, and 7 bases had no gene match. The CDR3 has 14 residues. Germline V gene sequence: CDR1 LNHDA, CDR2 SQIVND (reference sequence). CDR3 protein: CASSDFGTVYGYTF. In nucleotides, the CDR3 is TGTGCCAGTAGTGACTTCGGGACAGTCTATGGCTACACCTTC.